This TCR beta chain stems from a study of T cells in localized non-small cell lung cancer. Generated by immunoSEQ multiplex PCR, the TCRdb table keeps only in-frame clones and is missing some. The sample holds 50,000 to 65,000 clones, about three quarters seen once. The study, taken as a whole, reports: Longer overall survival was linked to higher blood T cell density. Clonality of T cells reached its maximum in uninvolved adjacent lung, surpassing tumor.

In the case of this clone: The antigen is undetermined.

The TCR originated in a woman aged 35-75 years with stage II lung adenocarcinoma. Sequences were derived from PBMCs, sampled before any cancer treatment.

CDR3 in DNA: TGTGCCAGTAGTATAGATCTCAGGGTGAACACTGAAGCTTTCTTT. Its translation is CASSIDLRVNTEAFF. The chain is built from TRBV19 and TRBJ1-1, with D perhaps matching TRBD1 (5 bases). There are 15 residues in the CDR3. V lost 0 bases and J lost 0, with 8 bases in between. Germline values: CDR1 LNHDA, CDR2 SQIVND (reference sequence).